The 13 T cell receptor beta chains below come from one sample, sequenced in a study of T cells after posttransplantation cyclophosphamide. Sequencing used immunoSEQ multiplex PCR; TCRdb keeps in-frame clones, though not all of them. This sample comprises some 37,000 clones, none seen once only. Sample: PBMCs. The receptor set was obtained from a girl aged 10 to 17 in good health, CMV-negative, and a related stem cell transplant donor.

This clone was counted only a few times. A read error may produce the germline difference seen at one junction end. The V and J genes are TRBV9 and TRBJ1-3; the D gene is possibly TRBD1 (6 bases). The CDR3 loop spans 17 amino acids. Germline CDR1 is SGDLS and CDR2 is YYNGEE. DNA of the CDR3: TGTGCCAGCAGCCCCGAGGGGGACCCTTTCTCTGGAAACGCCATATATTTT. Protein: CASSPEGDPFSGNAIYF.

This clone has ten or more counts. The V gene is TRBV14, the J gene TRBJ1-4; 7 nucleotides agree with TRBD1. The CDR3 is 15 residues long. The ends lost 2 bases at V and 7 bases at J; junction bases unmatched: 7. CDR1 and CDR2 (germline): SGHDN, FVKESK. The CDR3 here is CASSQKRGQAEKLFF. CDR3 DNA sequence: TGTGCCAGCAGCCAAAAGAGGGGGCAGGCTGAAAAACTGTTTTTT.

J is TRBJ2-3 and V is TRBV20-1; D not resolved. There are 11 residues in the CDR3. V lost 7 bases to trimming and J lost 6 bases, with 11 bases between them. Per germline, CDR1 DFQATT and CDR2 SNEGSKA (reference sequence). The CDR3 coding sequence is TGCAGTGGTACCCGTCGGGATACGCAGTATTTT. It specifies CSGTRRDTQYF.

This clone has just a few counts. The chain carries TRBV30 and TRBJ1-2; 7 bases agree with TRBD1. V lost 0 bases and J lost 4; bases outside the gene matches: 11. Germline V gene sequence: CDR1 GTSNPN, CDR2 SVGIG (reference sequence). The CDR3 loop spans 16 amino acids. DNA of the CDR3: TGTGCCTGGAGTGTACCCGGGACAGAACTTTTCTATGGCTACACCTTC. Encoded protein: CAWSVPGTELFYGYTF.

The table lists this clone with many counts. The rearrangement links TRBV6-6 to TRBJ2-1; possibly TRBD2 for D (5 bases). Trimming took 7 bases from V and 8 from J, leaving 9 bases between them. CDR1 and CDR2 from the germline V gene are MNHNY and SVGAGI (reference sequence). The CDR3 length is 11 residues. The CDR3 bases are TGTGCCAGCACAAGAGCGGATGAGCAGTTCTTC. Translation: CASTRADEQFF.

This clone was recorded many times. The gene calls are TRBV9 and TRBJ2-7; TRBD2 is a possible D gene (6 bases). Trimming removed 2 bases from V and 6 bases from J, with 15 bases in between. CDR1 and CDR2 (germline): SGDLS, YYNGEE. CDR3 length: 14 amino acids. CDR3 loop: CASSVETTSSEQYF. DNA for the CDR3: TGTGCCAGCAGCGTTGAGACAACTAGCTCCGAGCAGTACTTC.

This clone was recorded many times. The chain has TRBV18 and TRBJ2-7; TRBD2 matches at 11 bases. Germline CDR1 KGHSH, CDR2 LQKENI. V was pared by 3 bases and J by 7 bases, with 23 bases of the junction left unmatched. The CDR3 is 20 residues long. In DNA, the CDR3 is TGTGCCAGCTCACCGATTTTGTACTCCACTCCTAGCGGGGGGTTCGAGGAGCAGTACTTC. This encodes CASSPILYSTPSGGFEEQYF.

This clone was observed many times. V is TRBV5-1 and J is TRBJ2-6; 10 nucleotides agree with TRBD1. Germline CDR1 reads SGHRS; CDR2 reads YFSETQ. The trim removed 0 bases at V and 1 base at J, leaving 4 bases unmatched. The CDR3 loop spans 18 amino acids. CDR3: CASSLVPGQGSGANVLTF. For the CDR3, the DNA is TGCGCCAGCAGCTTGGTACCGGGACAGGGGTCTGGGGCCAACGTCCTGACTTTC. Full variable domain (remainder filled in from reference TRBV5-1 and TRBJ2-6): KAGVTQTPRYLIKTRGQQVTLSCSPISGHRSVSWYQQTPGQGLQFLFEYFSETQRNKGNFPGRFSGRQFSNSRSEMNVSTLELGDSALYLCASSLVPGQGSGANVLTFGAGSRLTVL.

J is TRBJ2-6 and V is TRBV29-1, with D possibly TRBD2 on 5 matching bases. Germline CDR1 is SQVTM and CDR2 is ANQGSEA. This CDR3 has 14 residues. V gave up 4 bases and J gave up 0 bases, with 7 bases separating them. The CDR3, as DNA: TGCAGCGTTGGAGGGAGCTCTGGGGCCAACGTCCTGACTTTC. Amino acids: CSVGGSSGANVLTF. The full variable domain, rest sourced from reference TRBV29-1 and TRBJ2-6, is SAVISQKPSRDICQRGTSLTIQCQVDSQVTMMFWYRQQPGQSLTLIATANQGSEATYESGFVIDKFPISRPNLTFSTLTVSNMSPEDSSIYLCSVGGSSGANVLTFGAGSRLTVL.

Ten or more counts support this clone. This chain uses TRBV5-4 with TRBJ2-3, with 7 bases that match TRBD2. This CDR3 is built from 15 residues. V lost 4 bases, J lost 3 bases, and 8 bases stayed unmatched. CDR1 and CDR2 (germline): SGHNT, YYREEE (reference sequence). CDR3: CASSPFRGVTDTQYF. The CDR3 nucleotides are TGTGCCAGCAGCCCCTTCCGGGGGGTTACAGATACGCAGTATTTT.

This clone was seen many times. V and J are TRBV5-4 and TRBJ2-1, with 7 bases aligning to TRBD2. J lost 4 bases, V lost 2 bases, and 6 bases had no gene match. Germline V CDR1 and CDR2: SGHNT, YYREEE (reference sequence). The CDR3 runs to 15 residues. DNA for the CDR3: TGTGCCAGCAGCTTAGGCGGGAGTAATTACAATGAGCAGTTCTTC. It yields the protein CASSLGGSNYNEQFF.

This clone was counted many times. V gene TRBV5-1 combines with J gene TRBJ1-2; D possibly corresponds to TRBD1 (5 bases). V lost 3 bases, J lost 8 bases, and 14 bases lay in between. Looked up from germline, CDR1 is SGHRS and CDR2 is YFSETQ. The length of the CDR3 is 13 residues. The CDR3 bases are TGCGCCAGCAGCTATGGGGGGGATGAAGGCTACACCTTC. Protein: CASSYGGDEGYTF.

The sample holds many counts of this clone. The chain uses TRBV7-8 and TRBJ1-4, with TRBD1 identical over 9 bases. The trim removed 3 bases at V and 6 bases at J, leaving 5 bases unmatched. There are 15 residues in the CDR3. Germline loops: CDR1 SGHVS, CDR2 FQNEAQ. The CDR3 sequence is CASSLGDRVYEKLFF. CDR3 nucleotides: TGTGCCAGCAGCTTGGGGGACAGGGTTTATGAAAAACTGTTTTTT.